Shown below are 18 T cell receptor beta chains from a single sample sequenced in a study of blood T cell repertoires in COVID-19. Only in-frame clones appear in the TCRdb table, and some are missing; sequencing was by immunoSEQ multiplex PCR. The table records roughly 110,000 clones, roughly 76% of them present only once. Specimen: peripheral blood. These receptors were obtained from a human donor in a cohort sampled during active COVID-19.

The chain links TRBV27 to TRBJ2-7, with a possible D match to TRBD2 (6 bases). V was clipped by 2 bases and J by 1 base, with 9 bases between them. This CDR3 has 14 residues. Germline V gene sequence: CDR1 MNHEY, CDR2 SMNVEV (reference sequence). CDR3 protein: CASSLGGSSYEQYF. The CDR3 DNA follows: TGTGCCAGCAGTTTAGGGGGGAGTTCCTACGAGCAGTACTTC.

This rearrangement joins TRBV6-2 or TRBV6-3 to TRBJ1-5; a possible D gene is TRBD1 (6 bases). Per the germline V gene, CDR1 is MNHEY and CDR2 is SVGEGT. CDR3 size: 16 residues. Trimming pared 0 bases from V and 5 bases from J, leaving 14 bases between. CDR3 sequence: CASSYSDTGPHQPQHF. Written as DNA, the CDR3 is TGTGCCAGCAGTTACTCTGACACAGGGCCCCATCAGCCCCAGCATTTT.

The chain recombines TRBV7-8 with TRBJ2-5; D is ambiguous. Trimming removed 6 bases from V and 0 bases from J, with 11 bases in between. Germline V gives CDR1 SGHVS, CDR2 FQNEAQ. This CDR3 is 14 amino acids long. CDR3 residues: CASRIVVYQETQYF. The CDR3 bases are TGTGCCAGCAGGATTGTAGTGTACCAAGAGACCCAGTACTTC.

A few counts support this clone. The DNA for the CDR3 is TGTGCCAGCAGCTTAGCGAGCGGGAGTGGAAACGAGCAGTACTTC. It translates to CASSLASGSGNEQYF. V and J are TRBV7-3 and TRBJ2-7, with 8 bases aligning to TRBD2. CDR1 is SGHTA, CDR2 FQGTGA, per germline. The CDR3 has 15 amino acids. With 2 bases clipped from V and 5 bases from J, the junction kept 8 bases outside the gene matches.

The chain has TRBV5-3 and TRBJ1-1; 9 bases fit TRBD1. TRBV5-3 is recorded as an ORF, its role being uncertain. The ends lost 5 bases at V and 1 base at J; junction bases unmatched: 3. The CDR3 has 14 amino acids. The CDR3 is CARRRDRANTEAFF. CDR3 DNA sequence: TGTGCCAGAAGGAGGGACAGGGCGAACACTGAAGCTTTCTTT.

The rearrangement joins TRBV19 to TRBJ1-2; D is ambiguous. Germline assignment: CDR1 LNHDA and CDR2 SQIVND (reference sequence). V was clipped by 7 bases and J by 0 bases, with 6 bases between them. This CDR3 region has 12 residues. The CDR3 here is CASMETNYGYTF. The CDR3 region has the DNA TGTGCCAGTATGGAGACTAACTATGGCTACACCTTC.

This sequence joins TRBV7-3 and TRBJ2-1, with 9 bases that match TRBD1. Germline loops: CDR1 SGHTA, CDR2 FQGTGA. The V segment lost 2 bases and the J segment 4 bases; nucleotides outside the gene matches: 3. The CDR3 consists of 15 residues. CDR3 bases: TGTGCCAGCAGCTTAGGGGGGACAGGGTACAATGAGCAGTTCTTC. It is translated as CASSLGGTGYNEQFF.

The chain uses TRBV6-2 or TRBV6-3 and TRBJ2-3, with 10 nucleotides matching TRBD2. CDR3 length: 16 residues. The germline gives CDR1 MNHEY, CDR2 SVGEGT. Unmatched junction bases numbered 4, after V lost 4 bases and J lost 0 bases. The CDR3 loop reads CASSLPGLASTDTQYF. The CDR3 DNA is TGTGCCAGCAGTTTGCCGGGACTAGCGAGCACAGATACGCAGTATTTT.

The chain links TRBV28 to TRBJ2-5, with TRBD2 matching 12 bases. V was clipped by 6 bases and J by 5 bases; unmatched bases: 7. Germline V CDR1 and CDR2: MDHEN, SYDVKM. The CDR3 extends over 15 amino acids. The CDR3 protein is CASSRTSGKGETQYF. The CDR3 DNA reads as TGTGCCAGCAGCCGGACTAGCGGGAAGGGGGAGACCCAGTACTTC.

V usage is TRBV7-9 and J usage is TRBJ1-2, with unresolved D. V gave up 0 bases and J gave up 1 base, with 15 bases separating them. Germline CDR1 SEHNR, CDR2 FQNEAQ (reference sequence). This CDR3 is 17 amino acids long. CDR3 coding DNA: TGTGCCAGCAGCTTAGCGAATAAAGCCAGCGATAACTATGGCTACACCTTC. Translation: CASSLANKASDNYGYTF.

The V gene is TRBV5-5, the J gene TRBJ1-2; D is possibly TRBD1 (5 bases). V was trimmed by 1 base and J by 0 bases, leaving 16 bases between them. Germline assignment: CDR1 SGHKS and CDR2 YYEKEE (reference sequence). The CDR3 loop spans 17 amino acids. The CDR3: CASSLLAGTRANYGYTF. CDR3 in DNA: TGTGCCAGCAGCTTGCTTGCAGGGACTCGAGCTAACTATGGCTACACCTTC.

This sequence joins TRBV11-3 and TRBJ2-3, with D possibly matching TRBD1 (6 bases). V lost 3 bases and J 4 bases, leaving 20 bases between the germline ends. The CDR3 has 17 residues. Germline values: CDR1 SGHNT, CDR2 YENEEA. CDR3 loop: CASSLGQMGAYPDTQYF. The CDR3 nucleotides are TGTGCCAGCAGCTTGGGTCAAATGGGGGCCTATCCAGATACGCAGTATTTT.

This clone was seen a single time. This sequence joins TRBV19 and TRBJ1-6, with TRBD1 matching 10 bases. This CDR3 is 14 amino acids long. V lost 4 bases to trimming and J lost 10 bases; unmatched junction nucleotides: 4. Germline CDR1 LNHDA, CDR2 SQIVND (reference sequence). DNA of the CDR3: TGTGCCAGTAGTAGGGACAGGGGTGAGTCACCCCTCCACTTT. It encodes CASSRDRGESPLHF. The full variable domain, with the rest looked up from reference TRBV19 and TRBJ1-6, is DGGITQSPKYLFRKEGQNVTLSCEQNLNHDAMYWYRQDPGQGLRLIYYSQIVNDFQKGDIAEGYSVSREKKESFPLTVTSAQKNPTAFYLCASSRDRGESPLHFGNGTRLTVT.

The CDR3 protein is CASSDQGSPQNEQYF. The CDR3 DNA reads as TGTGCCAGCAGTGACCAAGGGAGCCCTCAGAACGAGCAGTACTTC. The chain employs TRBV6-1 and TRBJ2-7; D perhaps matches TRBD2 (5 bases). CDR3 length: 15 amino acids. The V gene lost 3 bases and the J gene lost 5 bases, with 17 bases spanning the gap. CDR1 is MNHNS and CDR2 is SASEGT in the germline V gene.

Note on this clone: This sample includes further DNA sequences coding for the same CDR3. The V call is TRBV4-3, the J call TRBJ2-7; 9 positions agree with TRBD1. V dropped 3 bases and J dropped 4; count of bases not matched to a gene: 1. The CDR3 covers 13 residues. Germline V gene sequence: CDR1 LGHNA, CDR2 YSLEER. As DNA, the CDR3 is TGCGCCAGCAGCCAGGACAGGGGTTACGAGCAGTACTTC. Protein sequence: CASSQDRGYEQYF.

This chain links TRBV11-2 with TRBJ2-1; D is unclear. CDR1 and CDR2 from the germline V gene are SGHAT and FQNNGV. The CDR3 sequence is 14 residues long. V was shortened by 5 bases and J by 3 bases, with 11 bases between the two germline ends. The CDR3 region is CASSPISDYNEQFF. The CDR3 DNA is TGTGCCAGCAGCCCAATCTCAGACTACAATGAGCAGTTCTTC.

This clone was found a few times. Here the CDR3 reads CASSPRQGVTEAFF. CDR3 coding DNA: TGTGCCAGCTCACCACGACAGGGGGTAACTGAAGCTTTCTTT. This chain links TRBV18 with TRBJ1-1; TRBD1 matches 9 bases. Trimming cost V 1 base and J 5 bases; bases outside gene matches: 2. The CDR3 is made up of 14 amino acids. Germline CDR1 reads KGHSH; CDR2 reads LQKENI.

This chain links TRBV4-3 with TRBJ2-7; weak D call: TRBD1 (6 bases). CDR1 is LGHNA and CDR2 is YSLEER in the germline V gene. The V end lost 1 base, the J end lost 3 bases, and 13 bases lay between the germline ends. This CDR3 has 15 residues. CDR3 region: CASSQAYGGLYEQYF. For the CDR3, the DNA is TGCGCCAGCAGCCAAGCTTATGGGGGCCTCTACGAGCAGTACTTC.